The sequence of this T cell receptor (beta chain) was determined in a study of human T cells and chemical hapten exposure. This clonotype was counted only a few times. The length of the CDR3 is 12 residues. Deletions cut 6 bases from V and 7 bases from J, with 12 bases between. The germline V gene has CDR1 KGHSH and CDR2 LQKENI. Time point indicated: pre-sensitization, week 0. Treatment reported: therapeutic diphenylcyclopropenone sensitization with weekly scalp DPC. TCRdb re-called the RACE reads through MiXCR, storing one row per CDR3 protein. The sample records about 51,000 distinct CDR3 sequences, 9.4% being singletons.

Sequenced here: whole blood, sampled in connection with sensitization to the hapten diphenylcyclopropenone (DPC). The receptor was derived from a woman aged 40 to 50 with alopecia areata. Some clones in this sample may be carry-over from other donors' samples. The gene calls are TRBV18 and TRBJ1-1; D is perhaps TRBD1 (5 bases). CDR3: CASSRQTSEAFF. The CDR3 bases are TGTGCCAGCTCCCGACAGACGAGTGAAGCTTTCTTT. The full variable domain, with the rest looked up from reference TRBV18 and TRBJ1-1, is NAGVMQNPRHLVRRRGQEARLRCSPMKGHSHVYWYRQLPEEGLKFMVYLQKENIIDESGMPKERFSAEFPKEGPSILRIQQVVRGDSAAYFCASSRQTSEAFFGQGTRLTVV.